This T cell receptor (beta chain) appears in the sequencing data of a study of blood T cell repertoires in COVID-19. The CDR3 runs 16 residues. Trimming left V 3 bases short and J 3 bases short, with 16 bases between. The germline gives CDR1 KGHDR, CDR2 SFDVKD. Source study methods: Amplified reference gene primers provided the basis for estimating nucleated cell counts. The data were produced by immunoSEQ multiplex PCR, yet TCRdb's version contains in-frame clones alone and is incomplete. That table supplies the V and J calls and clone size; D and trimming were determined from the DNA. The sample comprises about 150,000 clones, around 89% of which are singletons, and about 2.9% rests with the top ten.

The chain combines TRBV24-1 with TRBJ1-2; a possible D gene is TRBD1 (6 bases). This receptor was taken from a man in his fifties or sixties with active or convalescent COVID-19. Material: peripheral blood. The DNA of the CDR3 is TGTGCCACCAGTGATGCCTCGGGGGGGCGGGACTATGGCTACACCTTC. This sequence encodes CATSDASGGRDYGYTF.